This T cell receptor (beta chain) emerged from a study of T cell responses to AZD1222 COVID-19 vaccine (dated by TCRdb to about 2021). Study-level background: Because spike-specific TCR depth and breadth did not differ between the two schedules, AZD1222 recipients who got a second dose at roughly 4 weeks were pooled with those who got a second dose at roughly 12 weeks. A total of just over 230 trial participants underwent TCR sequencing, of whom under 220 had received two doses of AZD1222 and 26 had received two doses of the MenACWY control vaccine. Enrollment into the trials was organized by age into subgroups of 18-55, 56-69 and 70-plus years, and those subgroups contained approximately 160, 26 and 62 TCR-sequenced participants, respectively.

Broader findings and caveats from the paper: In the small 56-69-year group, the increase in depth fell short of significance, most likely because of low power. Reportedly, almost half of the unique spike-specific TCRs recognized epitopes lying outside the regions that are mutated in the B.1.351 and B.1.1.7 variants. The vaccine-associated CD4 TCRs covered the entire spike protein, and the dominant responses fell in regions 160-218 and 743-854. Because no day 14 peak-response samples were available, the repertoires could be characterized only after the peak T cell response. Conclusions about previously exposed vaccinees are limited because only a handful of AZD1222 recipients were SARS-CoV-2 seropositive at baseline. After two AZD1222 doses, spike-specific TCR breadth and depth were significantly higher than at day 0 and than in MenACWY recipients. Most participants were white British and females outnumbered males, and the authors suggested that clonal diversity may have been underestimated.

Sample time point, as interpreted from the label and publication: baseline before first vaccination. Vaccinee samples were obtained from the UK trials COV001 and COV002, which included a single-blind randomized controlled phase 2/3 trial of AZD1222 (ChAdOx1 nCoV-19) in healthy adults. For TCRbeta chain sequencing, PBMC samples from trial participants were taken at day 0 and at day 28 after the second dose. The CDR3 sequence holds 14 residues, the cysteine and phenylalanine included. CDR3 DNA only is kept here, 42 bases in frame from base 1. CDR1 MNHNS and CDR2 SASEGT were looked up in the germline V gene. V loses 2 bases, J loses 3 bases, and the germline ends lie 9 bases apart. The CDR3 regions of human TCRbeta chains were analyzed by immunosequencing. The original methods were these. TCRs in the repertoires were compared against a reference library of SARS-CoV-2-specific TCRs that had been generated with the MIRA antigen-specificity platform. Breadth was defined as the fraction of unique TCRs that were SARS-CoV-2-associated. Depth was defined as the fraction of total T cells that were SARS-CoV-2-associated. Using the MIRA data, each spike-specific TCR was mapped to the spike region that the TCR reacts to and placed in a CD4 or CD8 class. Log10-transformed breadth and depth values were compared by one-way ANOVA with Sidak's multiple comparisons tests. Drawn from immuneACCESS, this table holds only the in-frame rearrangements with V and J called that TCRdb kept. Clones are partly lost; checked studies trace under half to an unresolved V gene and leave the rest unexplained. V and J calls and clone size are given by that table; D and trimming were obtained from the DNA. The sample table lists 95,000 to 100,000 clones, approximately 90% of them with a count of one. The leading ten clones occupy about 1.5% of the sample.

As for this clone: This receptor's antigen is unknown. It has no much larger one-base neighbor in the sample; base qualities were not kept.

Recombination joined TRBV6-1 with TRBJ2-3; TRBD2 is a weak D gene call, 5 bases matching. Specimen: peripheral blood, collected on day 0 of AZD1222 vaccination. This TCR came from an adult in good health. The CDR3 loop reads CASSEILGTDTQYF. The DNA reads as follows: TGTGCCAGCAGTGAAATACTAGGTACAGATACGCAGTATTTT.